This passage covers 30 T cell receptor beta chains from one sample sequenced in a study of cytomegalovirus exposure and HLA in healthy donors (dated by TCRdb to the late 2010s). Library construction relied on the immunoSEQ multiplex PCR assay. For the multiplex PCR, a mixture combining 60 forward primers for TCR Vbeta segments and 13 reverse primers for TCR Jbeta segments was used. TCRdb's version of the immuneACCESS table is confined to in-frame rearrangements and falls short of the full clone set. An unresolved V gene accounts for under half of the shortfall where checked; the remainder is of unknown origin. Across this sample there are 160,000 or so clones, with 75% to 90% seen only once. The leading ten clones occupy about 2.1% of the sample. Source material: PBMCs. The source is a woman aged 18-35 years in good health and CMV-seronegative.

CDR3 sequence (DNA): TGTGCCTGGAGTGTATGGACTAGCCCGACCCAGTACTTC. Its translation is CAWSVWTSPTQYF. This rearrangement joins TRBV30 to TRBJ2-5, with TRBD2 matching 8 bases. Trimming took 0 bases from V and 7 from J; bases not matched to a gene: 4. The CDR3 is made up of 13 amino acids. The V gene's germline CDR1 is GTSNPN and CDR2 SVGIG (reference sequence). Full variable domain (remainder filled in from reference TRBV30 and TRBJ2-5): SQTIHQWPATLVQPVGSPLSLECTVEGTSNPNLYWYRQAAGRGLQLLFYSVGIGQISSEVPQNLSASRPQDRQFILSSKKLLLSDSGFYLCAWSVWTSPTQYFGPGTRLLVL.

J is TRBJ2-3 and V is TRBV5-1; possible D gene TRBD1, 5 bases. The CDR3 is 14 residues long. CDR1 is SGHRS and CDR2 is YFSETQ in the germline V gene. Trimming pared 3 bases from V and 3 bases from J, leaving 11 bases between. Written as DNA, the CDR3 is TGCGCCAGCAGCTCCCAGGGAAGGACAGATACGCAGTATTTT. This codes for CASSSQGRTDTQYF.

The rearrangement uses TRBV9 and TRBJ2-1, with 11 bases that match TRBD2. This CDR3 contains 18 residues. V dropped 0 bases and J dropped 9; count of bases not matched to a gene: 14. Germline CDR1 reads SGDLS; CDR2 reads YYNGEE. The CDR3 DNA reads TGTGCCAGCAGCGTAGTGGGGAGTAGCGGGGGGGCCTTGGGTGAGCAGTTCTTC. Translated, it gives CASSVVGSSGGALGEQFF.

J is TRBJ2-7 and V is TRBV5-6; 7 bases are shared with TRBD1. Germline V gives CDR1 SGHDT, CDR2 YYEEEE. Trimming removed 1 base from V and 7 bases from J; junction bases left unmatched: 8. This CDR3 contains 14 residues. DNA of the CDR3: TGTGCCAGCAGCTTGACCTTGACAGGGAGTGAGCAGTACTTC. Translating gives CASSLTLTGSEQYF.

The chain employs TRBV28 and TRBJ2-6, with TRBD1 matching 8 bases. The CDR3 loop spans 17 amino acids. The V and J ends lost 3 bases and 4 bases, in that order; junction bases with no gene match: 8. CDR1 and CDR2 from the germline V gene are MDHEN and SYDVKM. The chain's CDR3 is CASSFPRTGRGANVLTF. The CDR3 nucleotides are TGTGCCAGCAGTTTTCCCCGGACAGGGAGAGGGGCCAACGTCCTGACTTTC.

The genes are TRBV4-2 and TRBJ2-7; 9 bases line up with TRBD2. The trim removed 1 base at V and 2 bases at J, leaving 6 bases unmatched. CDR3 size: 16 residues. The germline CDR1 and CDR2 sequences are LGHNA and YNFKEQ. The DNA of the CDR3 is TGTGCCAGCAGCCAAGGAGCTAGCGGGACCCCCTACGAGCAGTACTTC. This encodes CASSQGASGTPYEQYF.

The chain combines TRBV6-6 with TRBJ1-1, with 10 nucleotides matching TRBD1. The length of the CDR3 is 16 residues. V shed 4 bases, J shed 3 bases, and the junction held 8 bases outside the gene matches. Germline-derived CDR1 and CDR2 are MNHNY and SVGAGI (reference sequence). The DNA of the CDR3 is TGTGCCAGCAGTTTCCCACCGGGACAGGGGTACACTGAAGCTTTCTTT. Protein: CASSFPPGQGYTEAFF.

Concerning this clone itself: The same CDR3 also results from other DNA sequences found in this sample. The CDR3 is CASRPDRGSSYNSPLHF. DNA for the CDR3: TGTGCCAGCAGACCGGACAGGGGGAGCTCCTATAATTCACCCCTCCACTTT. The genes are TRBV7-6 and TRBJ1-6, with 10 bases fitting TRBD1. V lost 6 bases and J lost 0; bases outside the gene matches: 5. In germline, CDR1 is SGHVS, CDR2 FNYEAQ. The CDR3 consists of 17 residues.

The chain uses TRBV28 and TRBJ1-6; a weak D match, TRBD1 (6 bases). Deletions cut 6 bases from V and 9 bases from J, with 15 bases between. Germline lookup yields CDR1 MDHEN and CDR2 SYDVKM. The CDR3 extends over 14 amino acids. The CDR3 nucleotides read TGTGCCAGCAGCCTCACAGGGACCGGTTCACCCCTCCACTTT. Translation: CASSLTGTGSPLHF.

The CDR3 DNA follows: TGTGCCAGCACCGTACAGGGCCCCTCCTACGAGCAGTACTTC. This translates into CASTVQGPSYEQYF. The chain couples TRBV28 to TRBJ2-7; D might be TRBD1 (6 bases). V lost 7 bases, J lost 0 bases, and 13 bases lay in between. Germline-derived CDR1 and CDR2 are MDHEN and SYDVKM. CDR3 size: 14 residues.

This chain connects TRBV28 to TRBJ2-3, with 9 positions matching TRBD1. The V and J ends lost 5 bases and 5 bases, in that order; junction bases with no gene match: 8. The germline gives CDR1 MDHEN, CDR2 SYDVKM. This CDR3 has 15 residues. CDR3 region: CASSTSQGAKDTQYF. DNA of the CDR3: TGTGCCAGCAGTACCTCACAGGGGGCTAAAGATACGCAGTATTTT.

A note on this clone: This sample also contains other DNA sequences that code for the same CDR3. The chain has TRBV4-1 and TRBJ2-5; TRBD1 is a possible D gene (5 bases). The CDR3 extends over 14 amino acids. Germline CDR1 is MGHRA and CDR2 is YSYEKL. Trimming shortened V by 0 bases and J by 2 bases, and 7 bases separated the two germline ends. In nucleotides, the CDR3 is TGCGCCAGCAGCCAAGATCCAGGGCAAGAGACCCAGTACTTC. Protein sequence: CASSQDPGQETQYF.

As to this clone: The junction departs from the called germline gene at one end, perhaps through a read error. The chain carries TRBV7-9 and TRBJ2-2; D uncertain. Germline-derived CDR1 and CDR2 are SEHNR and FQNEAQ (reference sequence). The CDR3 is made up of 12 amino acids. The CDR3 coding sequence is TGTTCCAGCAGCTTACTCACCGGGGAGCTGTTTTTT. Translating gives CSSSLLTGELFF.

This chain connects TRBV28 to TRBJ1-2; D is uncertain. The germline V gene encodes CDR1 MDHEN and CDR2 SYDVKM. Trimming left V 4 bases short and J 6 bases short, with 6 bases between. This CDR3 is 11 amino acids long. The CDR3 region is CASSSHNGYTF. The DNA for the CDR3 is TGTGCCAGCAGTTCCCACAATGGCTACACCTTC.

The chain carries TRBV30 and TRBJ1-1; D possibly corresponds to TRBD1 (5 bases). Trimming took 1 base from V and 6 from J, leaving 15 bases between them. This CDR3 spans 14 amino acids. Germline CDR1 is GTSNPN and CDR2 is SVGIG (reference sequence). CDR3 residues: CAWSEGHGLPEAFF. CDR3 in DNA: TGTGCCTGGAGTGAGGGGCATGGATTGCCTGAAGCTTTCTTT.

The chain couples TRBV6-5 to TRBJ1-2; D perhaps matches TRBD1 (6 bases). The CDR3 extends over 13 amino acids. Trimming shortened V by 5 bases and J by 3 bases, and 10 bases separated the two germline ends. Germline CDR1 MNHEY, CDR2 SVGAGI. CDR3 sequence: CASSPTGHYGYTF. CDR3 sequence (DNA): TGTGCCAGCAGTCCTACAGGGCACTATGGCTACACCTTC.

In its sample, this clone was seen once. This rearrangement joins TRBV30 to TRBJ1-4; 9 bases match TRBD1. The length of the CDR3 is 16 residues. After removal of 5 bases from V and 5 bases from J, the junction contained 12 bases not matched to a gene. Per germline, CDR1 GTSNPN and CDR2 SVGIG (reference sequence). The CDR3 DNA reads TGTGCCTGGGGCCGGGGACAGGGAGTTCGAAATGAAAAACTGTTTTTT. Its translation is CAWGRGQGVRNEKLFF.

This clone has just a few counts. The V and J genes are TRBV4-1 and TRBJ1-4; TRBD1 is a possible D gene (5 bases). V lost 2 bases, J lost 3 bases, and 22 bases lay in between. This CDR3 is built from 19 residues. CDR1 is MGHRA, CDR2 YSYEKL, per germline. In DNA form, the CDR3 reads TGCGCCAGCAGCCAATCCCCCGGCTGGGGGAGGGAGTCTAATGAAAAACTGTTTTTT. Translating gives CASSQSPGWGRESNEKLFF.

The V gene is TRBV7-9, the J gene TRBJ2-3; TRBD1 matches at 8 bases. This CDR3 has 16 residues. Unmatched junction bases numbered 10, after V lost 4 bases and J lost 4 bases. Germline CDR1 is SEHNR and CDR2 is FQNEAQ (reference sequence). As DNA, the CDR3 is TGTGCCAGCAGCTCCGGACAGGGACGGTCGGCAGATACGCAGTATTTT. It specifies CASSSGQGRSADTQYF.

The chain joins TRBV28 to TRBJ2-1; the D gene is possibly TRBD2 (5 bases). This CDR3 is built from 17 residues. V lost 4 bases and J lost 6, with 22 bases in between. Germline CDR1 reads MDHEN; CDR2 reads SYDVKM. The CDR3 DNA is TGTGCCAGCAGTTATGGGTTCGCGGGCGACTTTTTCAATGAGCAGTTCTTC. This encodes CASSYGFAGDFFNEQFF.

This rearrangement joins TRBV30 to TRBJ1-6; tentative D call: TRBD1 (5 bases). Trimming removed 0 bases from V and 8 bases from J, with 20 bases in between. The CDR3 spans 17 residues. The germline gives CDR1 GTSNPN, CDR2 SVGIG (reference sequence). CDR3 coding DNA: TGTGCCTGGAGTGTATTCGGCTGGGGCCGCCCAGATTCACCCCTCCACTTT. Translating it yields CAWSVFGWGRPDSPLHF.

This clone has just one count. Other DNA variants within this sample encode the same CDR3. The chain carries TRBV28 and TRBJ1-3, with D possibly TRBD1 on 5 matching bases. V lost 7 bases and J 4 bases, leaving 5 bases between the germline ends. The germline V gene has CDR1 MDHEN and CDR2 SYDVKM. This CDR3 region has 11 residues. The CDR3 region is CASTGGNTIYF. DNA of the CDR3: TGTGCCAGCACAGGGGGAAACACCATATATTTT.

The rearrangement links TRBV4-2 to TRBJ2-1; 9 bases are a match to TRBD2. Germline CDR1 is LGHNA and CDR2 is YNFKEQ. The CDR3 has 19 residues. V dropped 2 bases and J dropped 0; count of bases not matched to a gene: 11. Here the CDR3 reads CASSQRSSGGQISYNEQFF. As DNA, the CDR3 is TGTGCCAGCAGCCAACGAAGCAGCGGGGGGCAAATCTCCTACAATGAGCAGTTCTTC.

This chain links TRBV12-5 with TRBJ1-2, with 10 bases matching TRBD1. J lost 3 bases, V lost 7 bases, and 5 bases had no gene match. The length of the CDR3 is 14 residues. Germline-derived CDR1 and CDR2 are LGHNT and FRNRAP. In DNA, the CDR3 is TGTGCTAGTGTTACCGGGACAGGGGACTATGGCTACACCTTC. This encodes CASVTGTGDYGYTF.

CDR3 protein: CASSLDSYGYTF. DNA of the CDR3: TGTGCCAGCAGTTTAGACAGCTATGGCTACACCTTC. This chain uses TRBV6-1 with TRBJ1-2, with D possibly TRBD1 on 5 matching bases. V was shortened by 5 bases and J by 4 bases, with 8 bases between the two germline ends. The CDR3 has 12 residues. The germline V gene encodes CDR1 MNHNS and CDR2 SASEGT.

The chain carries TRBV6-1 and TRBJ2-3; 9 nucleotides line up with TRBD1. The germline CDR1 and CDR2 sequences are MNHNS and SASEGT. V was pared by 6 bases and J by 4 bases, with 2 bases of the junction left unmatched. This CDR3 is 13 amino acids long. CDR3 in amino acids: CASRGQGPDTQYF. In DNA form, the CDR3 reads TGTGCCAGCAGGGGACAGGGACCAGATACGCAGTATTTT.

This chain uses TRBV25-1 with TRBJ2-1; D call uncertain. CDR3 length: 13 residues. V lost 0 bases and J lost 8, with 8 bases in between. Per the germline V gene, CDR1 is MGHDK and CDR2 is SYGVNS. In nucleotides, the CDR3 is TGTGCCAGCAGTGAATACGGCGCGGATGAGCAGTTCTTC. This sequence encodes CASSEYGADEQFF.

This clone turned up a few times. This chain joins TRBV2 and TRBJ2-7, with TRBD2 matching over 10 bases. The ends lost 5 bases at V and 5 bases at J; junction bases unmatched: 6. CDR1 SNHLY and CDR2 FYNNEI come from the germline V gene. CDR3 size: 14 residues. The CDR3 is CASSNSGGPNEQYF. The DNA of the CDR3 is TGTGCCAGCAGTAATAGCGGGGGGCCCAACGAGCAGTACTTC.

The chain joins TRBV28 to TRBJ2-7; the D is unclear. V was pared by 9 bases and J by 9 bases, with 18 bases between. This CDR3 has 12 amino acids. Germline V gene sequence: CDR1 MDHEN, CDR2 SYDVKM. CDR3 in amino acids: CASARRGLGQYF. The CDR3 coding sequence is TGTGCCAGTGCCCGGCGCGGTCTAGGGCAGTACTTC. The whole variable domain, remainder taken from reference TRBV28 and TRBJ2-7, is DVKVTQSSRYLVKRTGEKVFLECVQDMDHENMFWYRQDPGLGLRLIYFSYDVKMKEKGDIPEGYSVSREKKERFSLILESASTNQTSMYLCASARRGLGQYFGPGTRLTVT.

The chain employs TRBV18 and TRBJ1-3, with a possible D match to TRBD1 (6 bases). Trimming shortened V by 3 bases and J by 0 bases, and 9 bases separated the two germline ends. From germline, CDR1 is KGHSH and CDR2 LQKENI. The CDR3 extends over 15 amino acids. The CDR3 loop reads CASSPRTDSGNTIYF. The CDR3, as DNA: TGTGCCAGCTCACCCCGGACAGACTCTGGAAACACCATATATTTT.